Each of the 15 T cell receptor beta chains below was sequenced from the same sample in a study of cytomegalovirus exposure and HLA in healthy donors. Amplification used 60 Vbeta primers and 13 Jbeta primers. Data came from immunoSEQ multiplex PCR; TCRdb stores just in-frame clones and leaves some out. Its table lists 53,000 or so clones. The material sequenced was PBMCs. All receptors come from a man between 18 and 29 years old in good health and CMV-seropositive.

The J gene is TRBJ2-5, the V gene TRBV11-2, with 12 bases aligning to TRBD2. V gave up 6 bases and J gave up 0 bases; unmatched junction bases: 2. The CDR3 contains 15 residues. Looked up from germline, CDR1 is SGHAT and CDR2 is FQNNGV. The CDR3 is CASSWTSGNQETQYF. The CDR3 DNA sequence: TGTGCCAGCAGTTGGACTAGCGGGAACCAAGAGACCCAGTACTTC.

V usage is TRBV6-5 and J usage is TRBJ1-4, with unresolved D. V lost 5 bases and J lost 6, with 7 bases in between. The CDR3 spans 12 residues. The V gene's germline CDR1 is MNHEY and CDR2 SVGAGI. The CDR3 region is CASSERDEKLFF. In DNA form, the CDR3 reads TGTGCCAGCAGTGAACGGGATGAAAAACTGTTTTTT.

This chain joins TRBV2 and TRBJ1-1; 8 bases agree with TRBD1. The CDR3 has 14 residues. Trimming cost V 9 bases and J 5 bases; bases outside gene matches: 11. CDR1 and CDR2 (germline): SNHLY, FYNNEI. CDR3 nucleotides: TGTGCCAGAACTCACAGGGGGAGGGGGACTGAAGCTTTCTTT. Translation: CARTHRGRGTEAFF.

The chain links TRBV12-5 to TRBJ2-3; 9 nucleotides match TRBD2. The CDR3 totals 15 residues. V shed 0 bases and J 6 bases; nucleotides not matched to a gene: 4. Germline CDR1 LGHNT, CDR2 FRNRAP. The CDR3 spells CASGLVAGGSDTQYF. Written as DNA, the CDR3 is TGTGCTAGTGGTTTGGTAGCGGGAGGATCGGATACGCAGTATTTT.

V usage is TRBV5-1 and J usage is TRBJ2-5, with D maybe TRBD2 (6 bases). The J call is uncertain, as TRBJ2-7 better fits the DNA end. This CDR3 has 12 residues. Germline CDR1 reads SGHRS; CDR2 reads YFSETQ. CDR3 sequence: CASSPGLSEQYF. DNA of the CDR3: TGCGCCAGCAGCCCGGGACTTTCCGAGCAGTACTTC.

This rearrangement joins TRBV10-3 to TRBJ2-5; 15 nucleotides align to TRBD2. The DNA matches TRBJ2-7 better at its end, which makes the J call doubtful. Per the germline V gene, CDR1 is ENHRY and CDR2 is SYGVKD. CDR3 length equals 17 residues. The CDR3 reads CAIMKGLAGGYSYEQYF. The CDR3 DNA is TGTGCCATCATGAAGGGACTAGCGGGGGGATACTCCTACGAGCAGTACTTC.

Here the CDR3 DNA reads TGCGCCAGCAGGGGGAGGGGGGGCGAACAGTATGGCTACACCTTC. It specifies CASRGRGGEQYGYTF. This chain joins TRBV4-1 and TRBJ1-2, with TRBD1 as a possible D gene (6 bases). Trimming stripped 6 bases from V and 5 bases from J, with 19 bases between. The CDR3 consists of 15 residues. Germline CDR1 MGHRA, CDR2 YSYEKL.

The CDR3 bases are TGTGCCAGCAGCGTAAGGGAGTCATCCTACAATGAGCAGTTCTTC. This encodes CASSVRESSYNEQFF. The V and J genes are TRBV9 and TRBJ2-1, with a possible D match to TRBD2 (5 bases). Germline lookup yields CDR1 SGDLS and CDR2 YYNGEE. The CDR3 runs 15 residues. V lost 1 base and J lost 1, with 9 bases in between.

This clone is deemed medium-sized by its frequency. The chain joins TRBV6-6 to TRBJ2-1; D is possibly TRBD2 (5 bases). Trimming left V 0 bases short and J 6 bases short, with 9 bases between. Germline CDR1 MNHNY, CDR2 SVGAGI (reference sequence). CDR3 length: 14 residues. CDR3 region: CASSYSIEGNEQFF. In DNA form, the CDR3 reads TGTGCCAGCAGTTACTCGATTGAGGGCAATGAGCAGTTCTTC.

The chain couples TRBV11-3 to TRBJ2-7; D ambiguous. Germline loops: CDR1 SGHNT, CDR2 YENEEA. This CDR3 comprises 11 residues. Trimming removed 5 bases from V and 3 bases from J, with 5 bases in between. CDR3 nucleotides: TGTGCCAGCAGCGAGAACTACGAGCAGTACTTC. Protein sequence: CASSENYEQYF.

This chain links TRBV7-6 with TRBJ1-1; D uncertain. The ends were cut back, 1 base at V and 5 bases at J, with 8 bases in the middle. The germline V gene encodes CDR1 SGHVS and CDR2 FNYEAQ. This CDR3 has 13 amino acids. In DNA form, the CDR3 reads TGTGCCAGCAGCTTAGGTACGAGGACTGAAGCTTTCTTT. Amino acids: CASSLGTRTEAFF.

This chain connects TRBV27 to TRBJ2-7, with TRBD2 as a possible D gene (6 bases). Trimming removed 6 bases at V and 5 bases at J, with 20 bases between. The germline V gene has CDR1 MNHEY and CDR2 SMNVEV (reference sequence). The CDR3 has 15 amino acids. The CDR3 coding sequence is TGTGCCAGCAGCTCTCTCCCCGGTGGGGGGAACGAGCAGTACTTC. The encoded protein is CASSSLPGGGNEQYF.

V and J are TRBV9 and TRBJ2-1, with 8 bases that match TRBD2. From germline, CDR1 is SGDLS and CDR2 YYNGEE. Unmatched junction bases numbered 10, after V lost 3 bases and J lost 8 bases. CDR3 length: 15 residues. CDR3 residues: CASSASGSALDEQFF. The CDR3 region has the DNA TGTGCCAGCAGCGCAAGCGGGAGTGCGCTCGATGAGCAGTTCTTC.

The rearrangement joins TRBV19 to TRBJ2-2; 8 bases agree with TRBD2. In germline, CDR1 is LNHDA, CDR2 SQIVND (reference sequence). The CDR3 covers 15 residues. J gave up 6 bases and V 3 bases, and 6 bases lay outside the gene matches. CDR3: CASSIAGGGAGELFF. As DNA, the CDR3 is TGTGCCAGTAGTATTGCGGGGGGCGGTGCCGGGGAGCTGTTTTTT. The whole variable domain, filled in from reference TRBV19 and TRBJ2-2, reads DGGITQSPKYLFRKEGQNVTLSCEQNLNHDAMYWYRQDPGQGLRLIYYSQIVNDFQKGDIAEGYSVSREKKESFPLTVTSAQKNPTAFYLCASSIAGGGAGELFFGEGSRLTVL.

This sequence joins TRBV27 and TRBJ2-7; D may be TRBD2 (5 bases). Trimming shortened V by 5 bases and J by 7 bases, and 18 bases separated the two germline ends. CDR3 length: 14 residues. Germline V gives CDR1 MNHEY, CDR2 SMNVEV (reference sequence). The CDR3 nucleotides read TGTGCCAGCAGTCTTGAGCGGATCCTAGGGGAGCAGTACTTC. Translating it yields CASSLERILGEQYF.